This T cell receptor beta chain appears in the sequencing data of a study of Graves' ophthalmopathy and Graves' hyperthyroidism. Investigators amplified TCR beta CDR3 regions from RNA transcripts. Investigators did first-round RT-PCR with HTBI primers, then second-round multiplex PCR. TCRdb redid the calling of the multiplex PCR reads with MiXCR, one entry per CDR3 protein. Counted here are roughly 400,000 distinct CDR3 sequences, roughly 17% occurring once; the ten biggest clones make up 2% to 2.5%. Trimming removed 4 bases at V and 7 bases at J, with 16 bases between. CDR3 size: 14 residues. Germline V gene lookup returns CDR1 MNHEY and CDR2 SVGEGT.

The chain has TRBV6-2 or TRBV6-3 and TRBJ1-2, with TRBD1 as a possible D gene (6 bases). This clonotype was obtained from an adult woman with stable Graves' hyperthyroidism. Sequenced: peripheral blood. The CDR3 reads CASSLAGTQIGYTF. In DNA, the CDR3 is TGTGCCAGCAGTTTGGCCGGGACACAAATTGGCTACACCTTC.